These T cell receptor beta chains were read from a single sample in a study of Ad26.COV2.S vaccination and SARS-CoV-2 variants. The repertoire was sequenced with immunoSEQ multiplex PCR; TCRdb's copy has only in-frame clones and lacks some. The sample has some 450,000 clones; less than 95% are singletons. This specimen consisted of peripheral blood, obtained in a trial of Ad26.COV2.S vaccine versus placebo. These receptors came from a person between 18 and 59 years old who received the Ad26.COV2.S COVID-19 vaccine or a placebo. Each CDR3 is given with its conserved first and last residue. The order of the fields is J gene, CDR3 length, V gene, CDR3 protein.

TRBJ2-3,16,TRBV5-1,CASSLESGRPTDTQYF
TRBJ1-5,15,TRBV28,CASSLLDSGVKPQHF
TRBJ2-5,15,TRBV9,CASSPGGGGQETQYF
TRBJ2-2,17,TRBV28,CATSQTIGGPLTGELFF
TRBJ2-4,15,TRBV28,CASLGTGVAKNIQYF
TRBJ1-4,13,TRBV29-1,CSVDPLQSEKLFF
TRBJ2-3,14,TRBV29-1,CSVVSGRGTDTQYF
TRBJ2-7,14,TRBV5-1,CASSLEGQGYEQYF
TRBJ2-1,16,TRBV27,CASSFAGTGSYNEQFF
TRBJ2-7,17,TRBV6-2/TRBV6-3,CASSYSDGTDFGYEQYF
TRBJ2-1,16,TRBV5-1,CASSPTSSGPNNEQFF
TRBJ2-7,12,TRBV2,CASSPDNYEQYF
TRBJ2-1,17,TRBV7-9,CATTGRTSGREYNEQFF
TRBJ1-1,12,TRBV19,CASSPGEGPAFF
TRBJ2-2,18,TRBV10-3,CAISDRGTSGSGTGELFF
TRBJ2-3,15,TRBV27,CASSFMVSGTDTQYF
TRBJ1-2,15,TRBV7-6,CASSLTGTSNYGYTF
TRBJ2-7,14,TRBV13,CASSLDSNPYLQYF
TRBJ2-1,16,TRBV24-1,CATSDAGLAGYNEQFF
TRBJ2-2,15,TRBV11-2,CASSRILQGTGELFF
TRBJ2-7,15,TRBV2,CASGGWWENSYEQYF
TRBJ2-1,15,TRBV24-1,CATSDFSGVSNEQFF
TRBJ1-2,13,TRBV28,CASSLGTVYGYTF
TRBJ2-5,16,TRBV11-2,CASSSGLAGVQETQYF
TRBJ2-3,19,TRBV28,CASSPNGRPLGHPTDTQYF
TRBJ2-7,15,TRBV7-2,CASSSRQGARYEQYF
TRBJ1-5,14,TRBV27,CASSLSRSNQPQHF
TRBJ2-1,18,TRBV9,CASSVGGGPRASTNEQFF
TRBJ2-6,15,TRBV7-8,CASSLSTIGANVLTF
TRBJ2-3,14,TRBV6-4,CASSEQGGFGTQYF
TRBJ2-7,15,TRBV11-2,CASSLGLAGENEQYF
TRBJ2-3,15,TRBV5-1,CASSFDSGSTDTQYF
TRBJ2-7,17,TRBV27,CASSFYRAGGPPYEQYF
TRBJ2-3,14,TRBV3-1/TRBV3-2,CASSQALGTDTQYF
TRBJ2-3,14,TRBV7-9,CASSPPRHTDTQYF
TRBJ2-7,16,TRBV2,CASSEARRESSHEQYF
TRBJ2-2,16,TRBV7-2,CASSFTGGWYTGELFF
TRBJ2-1,15,TRBV7-3,CASSSSGSVYNEQFF
TRBJ2-7,16,TRBV21-1,CASSKGGAGQSYEQYF
TRBJ2-1,14,TRBV7-9,CASSDKTSFNEQFF
TRBJ2-7,15,TRBV5-1,CASSLEQRGGYEQYF
TRBJ2-7,15,TRBV6-1,CASSDVDAYSYEQYF
TRBJ2-5,18,TRBV4-1,CASSGVAGEGGVYETQYF
TRBJ1-3,15,TRBV5-1,CASSPGQRSGNTIYF
TRBJ2-1,14,TRBV13,CASSDRDRNNEQFF
TRBJ2-2,16,TRBV19,CASSIDLGGESGELFF
TRBJ2-2,15,TRBV19,CASSEGASEAGELFF
TRBJ2-3,15,TRBV18,CASSLDKPSTDTQYF
TRBJ2-7,13,TRBV15,CATASRALGEQYF
TRBJ2-7,13,TRBV14,CASSRAGPYEQYF
TRBJ1-5,14,TRBV27,CASSFAGREQPQHF
TRBJ2-7,16,TRBV4-1,CASSSSPRQLFYEQYF
TRBJ2-1,16,TRBV9,CASSVAPGGPVNEQFF
TRBJ2-7,15,TRBV15,CATSRSRTASYEQYF
TRBJ2-1,16,TRBV11-2,CASSLMGGQGRNEQFF
TRBJ2-3,15,TRBV2,CASSVDRGQGDTQYF